The rows below give T cell receptor beta chains drawn from one sample of a study of T cells in localized non-small cell lung cancer. Libraries were prepared by immunoSEQ multiplex PCR; TCRdb keeps only in-frame clonotypes and omits some of them. The sample has some 78,000 clones; about four fifths are singletons. This sample comprised peripheral blood, obtained before any cancer treatment. These receptors were obtained from a man aged 35 to 69 with stage I lung adenocarcinoma. The CDR3 runs from the conserved cysteine through the conserved F or W. The D gene is left open where the match is weak. A clone size is listed for some rows: how often the clone was seen (once, few, many), or a class if it is expanded.

d_call	j_call	v_call	clone_size	cdr3_nt	cdr3_aa
.	TRBJ2-4	TRBV15	once	TGTGCCACCAGCAGAAATACAGGGTCCCAAAACATTCAGTACTTC	CATSRNTGSQNIQYF
.	TRBJ2-1	TRBV7-8	.	TGTGCCAGCAGCCCAGGAAAAACGGGATGGTCACTTTCCTACAATGAGCAGTTCTTC	CASSPGKTGWSLSYNEQFF
.	TRBJ1-1	TRBV19	.	TGTGCCAGTAGTATTTTTGGGGATTTTGGGGCTTTCTTT	CASSIFGDFGAFF
.	TRBJ2-2	TRBV19	.	TGTGCCAGTAGGACAGGGAGGGGAGCGAACACCGGGGAGCTGTTTTTT	CASRTGRGANTGELFF
.	TRBJ2-2	TRBV7-9	.	TGTGCCAGCAGCCAAGCAGGGAAAAACACCGGGGAGCTGTTTTTT	CASSQAGKNTGELFF
TRBD2	TRBJ2-1	TRBV2	.	TGTGCCAGCAGTTCCACCGGGACTAGCGGGAGCAATGAGCAGTTCTTC	CASSSTGTSGSNEQFF
.	TRBJ2-7	TRBV27	.	TGTGCCAGCCTAGGACCTGGCTACGAGCAGTACTTC	CASLGPGYEQYF
.	TRBJ1-2	TRBV6-6	.	TGTGCCAGCAGCCAGTCCCCAGGGCGAAGATATGGCTACACCTTC	CASSQSPGRRYGYTF
.	TRBJ2-1	TRBV5-1	.	TGCGCCAGCAGCTTGGATATCAAATACAATGAGCAGTTCTTC	CASSLDIKYNEQFF
.	TRBJ2-1	TRBV2	.	TGTGCCAGCAGGCCGGGACAAAGGAATGAGCAGTTCTTC	CASRPGQRNEQFF
.	TRBJ2-2	TRBV6-1	once	TGTGCCAGCAGTGAAAGATTGCCCGGGGAGCTGTTTTTT	CASSERLPGELFF
TRBD2	TRBJ2-7	TRBV5-1	.	TGCGCCAGCAGCTTTATCACGGGAGGGCCCTACGAGCAGTACTTC	CASSFITGGPYEQYF
.	TRBJ2-1	TRBV5-1	.	TGCGCCAGCAGCTTGTTTTACAATGAGCAGTTCTTC	CASSLFYNEQFF
TRBD1	TRBJ2-3	TRBV9	.	TGTGCCAGCAGCGTAGGACAGGGGCCCCTGTATTTT	CASSVGQGPLYF
.	TRBJ1-1	TRBV6-1	.	TGTGCCAGCAGTGAACTAGTCACGGTGAACACTGAAGCTTTCTTT	CASSELVTVNTEAFF
.	TRBJ2-7	TRBV7-3	.	TGTGCCAGCAGCCGCTCCTCCCTCTACGAGCAGTACTTC	CASSRSSLYEQYF
TRBD2	TRBJ2-1	TRBV5-1	.	TGCGCCAGCAGCTTGTATAATCCGGGACAGCGACTAGCGGGACTCTACAATGAGCAGTTCTTC	CASSLYNPGQRLAGLYNEQFF
.	TRBJ2-1	TRBV6-5	.	TGTGCCAGCAGCGCCGCGGCGGTCTACAATGAGCAGTTCTTC	CASSAAAVYNEQFF
TRBD2	TRBJ2-1	TRBV19	.	TGTGCCAGTAACCCCCGCGACGGGACTAGGATGCAGTTCTTC	CASNPRDGTRMQFF
.	TRBJ1-5	TRBV19	.	TGTGCCAGTAGTATTACTTTAGGTAGCAATCAGCCCCAGCATTTT	CASSITLGSNQPQHF
.	TRBJ1-4	TRBV19	few	TGTGCCAGTAGTGCCTGGACAGCAACTAATGAAAAACTGTTTTTT	CASSAWTATNEKLFF
.	TRBJ1-1	TRBV7-2	few	TGTGCCAGCAGCTTAGACGGCAAAGGCAACACTGAAGCTTTCTTT	CASSLDGKGNTEAFF
.	TRBJ2-7	TRBV28	.	TGTGCCAGCAGGGCAGGGGTGACAGAGCAGTACTTC	CASRAGVTEQYF
TRBD2	TRBJ2-3	TRBV5-4	.	TGTGCCAGCAGCTTAGATACTAGCGGGGTCCTTAATACGCAGTATTTT	CASSLDTSGVLNTQYF
.	TRBJ2-7	TRBV5-1	once	TGCGCCAGCAGCTCCGGGATTTCCAATTACGAGCAGTACTTC	CASSSGISNYEQYF
.	TRBJ1-4	TRBV7-6	.	TGTGCCAGCAGCTTAGATTCGCCTAGCTACGGTGAAAAACTGTTTTTT	CASSLDSPSYGEKLFF
.	TRBJ1-5	TRBV7-2	.	TGTGCCAGCAGCTCGACCTATAGCAATCAGCCCCAGCATTTT	CASSSTYSNQPQHF
.	TRBJ1-6	TRBV9	.	TGTGCCAGCAGCGCCACGGTCCTGGAAGGGTACGGTTCACCCCTCCACTTT	CASSATVLEGYGSPLHF